This T cell receptor (beta chain) was identified in a study of Ad26.COV2.S vaccination and SARS-CoV-2 variants. This sample's treatment: roughly 19 received Ad26.COV2.S at low or high dose, single or two shots; roughly five received placebo; per-sample allocation not given. Material that was analyzed had been drawn on day 63 after the first vaccine or placebo injection. Trimming stripped 4 bases from V and 5 bases from J, with 12 bases between. The CDR3 is made up of 14 amino acids. The germline V gene encodes CDR1 LNHDA and CDR2 SQIVND (reference sequence). TCRdb keeps only in-frame clones here, not all; method: immunoSEQ multiplex PCR. This sample has about 350,000 clones; approximately 86% occur once, and the top ten carry approximately 12%. This clone was counted only a few times. Its antigen is as yet unknown. Findings and limits, study-wide: Among vaccine recipients, spike-specific TCR breadth exceeded that of placebo recipients.

This clonotype was obtained from a person between 18 and 59 years old who received the Ad26.COV2.S COVID-19 vaccine or a placebo. The sample here was peripheral blood, taken in a trial of Ad26.COV2.S vaccine versus placebo. The rearrangement uses TRBV19 and TRBJ1-3; perhaps TRBD1 as D (6 bases). CDR3 DNA sequence: TGTGCCAGTAGTAATCAGGGGCGTCGAAACACCATATATTTT. This codes for CASSNQGRRNTIYF.